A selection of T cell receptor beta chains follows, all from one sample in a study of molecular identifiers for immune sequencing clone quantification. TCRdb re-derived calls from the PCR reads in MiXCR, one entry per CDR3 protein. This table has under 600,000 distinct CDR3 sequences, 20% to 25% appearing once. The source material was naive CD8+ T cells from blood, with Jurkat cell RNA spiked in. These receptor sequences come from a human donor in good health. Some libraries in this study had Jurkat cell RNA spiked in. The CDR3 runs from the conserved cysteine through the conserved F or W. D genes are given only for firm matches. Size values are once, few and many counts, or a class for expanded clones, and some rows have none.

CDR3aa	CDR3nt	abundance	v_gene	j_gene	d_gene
CASSWDSRYYQPQHF	TGTGCCAGCAGTTGGGACAGCCGGTACTATCAGCCCCAGCATTTT	few	TRBV6-2/TRBV6-3	TRBJ1-5	TRBD1
CASSPRQRVTEAFF	TGTGCCAGCAGCCCTCGACAGAGGGTAACTGAAGCTTTCTTT	many	TRBV9	TRBJ1-1	NA
CASSVEGTSYNEQFF	TGTGCCAGCAGCGTAGAGGGGACTAGCTACAATGAGCAGTTCTTC	few	TRBV9	TRBJ2-1	TRBD2
CASSLRLAGGPLNDEQFF	TGTGCCAGCAGCTTAAGACTAGCGGGGGGGCCCCTAAACGATGAGCAGTTCTTC	NA	TRBV7-2	TRBJ2-1	TRBD2
CASSPTSYDTQYF	TGCGCCAGCAGCCCGACTAGCTACGATACGCAGTATTTT	NA	TRBV4-3	TRBJ2-3	TRBD2
CSARDLNGDTQYF	TGCAGTGCTAGAGATCTCAATGGCGATACGCAGTATTTT	few	TRBV20-1	TRBJ2-3	NA
CASSYSTLHQPQHF	TGTGCCAGCAGTTACTCGACACTACATCAGCCCCAGCATTTT	few	TRBV6-2/TRBV6-3	TRBJ1-5	NA
CSARRSVRDTGELFF	TGCAGTGCTAGACGGTCAGTGAGGGACACCGGGGAGCTGTTTTTT	many	TRBV20-1	TRBJ2-2	NA
CASSSLAQETQYF	TGTGCCAGCAGTTCCCTAGCTCAGGAGACCCAGTACTTC	many	TRBV27	TRBJ2-5	NA
CAISESEISYTGELFF	TGTGCCATCAGTGAGTCAGAAATTTCCTACACCGGGGAGCTGTTTTTT	NA	TRBV10-3	TRBJ2-2	NA
CASSRVALYEQYF	TGTGCCAGCAGCCGCGTTGCTTTGTACGAGCAGTACTTC	few	TRBV14	TRBJ2-7	NA
CASRTLGSDTQYF	TGCGCCAGCAGGACTCTCGGATCAGATACGCAGTATTTT	many	TRBV5-1	TRBJ2-3	NA
CASRTIEVGEAFF	TGTGCCAGCAGGACAATTGAGGTCGGGGAAGCTTTCTTT	many	TRBV6-2/TRBV6-3	TRBJ1-1	NA
CSARELEAGAVADTQYF	TGCAGTGCTAGAGAACTGGAAGCGGGAGCGGTTGCAGATACGCAGTATTTT	NA	TRBV20-1	TRBJ2-3	TRBD2
CACHTRADTQYF	TGTGCCTGCCACACTAGAGCAGATACGCAGTATTTT	many	TRBV30	TRBJ2-3	NA
CASSSGQAHSYNEQFF	TGTGCCAGCAGTTCCGGACAGGCCCACTCCTACAATGAGCAGTTCTTC	many	TRBV27	TRBJ2-1	TRBD1
CASSLTPLYEQYF	TGTGCCAGCAGTTTAACCCCCCTCTACGAGCAGTACTTC	NA	TRBV27	TRBJ2-7	NA
CASSFGLGNQPQHF	TGTGCCAGTAGTTTCGGGCTAGGCAATCAGCCCCAGCATTTT	many	TRBV19	TRBJ1-5	NA
CAISTSVGPYEQYF	TGTGCCATCAGTACGTCCGTGGGGCCCTACGAGCAGTACTTC	NA	TRBV10-3	TRBJ2-7	NA
CASGFKAYEQYF	TGTGCTAGTGGTTTTAAAGCCTACGAGCAGTACTTC	NA	TRBV12-5	TRBJ2-7	NA
CASSYSRQVSSYEQYF	TGTGCCAGCAGTTACTCGAGGCAGGTGAGCTCCTACGAGCAGTACTTC	many	TRBV6-5	TRBJ2-7	NA
CASSLDGLYTEAFF	TGTGCCAGCAGCTTAGACGGATTATACACTGAAGCTTTCTTT	NA	TRBV7-8	TRBJ1-1	NA
CASSLSRDTTYEQYF	TGTGCCAGCAGTTTATCCCGGGACACCACCTACGAGCAGTACTTC	NA	TRBV12-3/TRBV12-4	TRBJ2-7	NA
CATSAPNRDLQETQYF	TGTGCCACCAGCGCACCGAACCGGGACTTACAAGAGACCCAGTACTTC	few	TRBV24-1	TRBJ2-5	NA
CASLGTSGGGGGEQFF	TGTGCCAGCTTGGGGACTAGCGGGGGCGGGGGGGGTGAGCAGTTCTTC	NA	TRBV27	TRBJ2-1	TRBD2
CASSLSPGLAGGPKDTQYF	TGTGCCAGCAGTTTATCCCCGGGACTAGCGGGGGGGCCTAAAGATACGCAGTATTTT	few	TRBV27	TRBJ2-3	TRBD2
CAWSETGYSYEQYF	TGTGCCTGGAGCGAGACAGGGTACTCCTACGAGCAGTACTTC	few	TRBV30	TRBJ2-7	TRBD1
CASSLEGGTGGGHEQYF	TGTGCCAGCAGCCTAGAGGGCGGGACAGGAGGAGGCCACGAGCAGTACTTC	NA	TRBV3-2	TRBJ2-7	NA
CASSQTDSRMPQHF	TGTGCCAGCAGCCAGACAGACTCCCGAATGCCCCAGCATTTT	NA	TRBV9	TRBJ1-5	NA
CASSPGHKNTEAFF	TGTGCCAGCTCCCCAGGACATAAGAACACTGAAGCTTTCTTT	many	TRBV6-5	TRBJ1-1	NA
CATRGDLSWEQYF	TGTGCCACTCGGGGGGACCTCTCTTGGGAGCAGTACTTC	NA	TRBV15	TRBJ2-7	TRBD2
CASRTSREMYEQYF	TGTGCCAGCAGAACCAGCAGGGAGATGTACGAGCAGTACTTC	few	TRBV6-2/TRBV6-3	TRBJ2-7	NA
CASSRRDRGGDTQYF	TGTGCCAGCAGCCGCCGGGACAGGGGAGGAGATACGCAGTATTTT	NA	TRBV6-5	TRBJ2-3	TRBD1
CASSPKVPGVNNEQFF	TGTGCCAGCAGTCCCAAAGTACCCGGGGTCAACAATGAGCAGTTCTTC	few	TRBV28	TRBJ2-1	NA
CASSLAGALDEKLFF	TGTGCCAGCAGCTTAGCAGGGGCCCTAGACGAAAAACTGTTTTTT	many	TRBV7-9	TRBJ1-4	NA
CASSSGTAPIYERYF	TGTGCCAGTAGTTCAGGGACAGCGCCGATCTACGAGCGGTACTTC	NA	TRBV19	TRBJ2-7	TRBD1
CASSSLAEITDTQYF	TGTGCCAGCAGCTCCTTAGCGGAGATCACAGATACGCAGTATTTT	many	TRBV7-9	TRBJ2-3	NA
CASRQISGSLGNEQFF	TGTGCCAGCAGACAAATTTCAGGCTCGCTGGGCAATGAGCAGTTCTTC	few	TRBV27	TRBJ2-1	NA